This T cell receptor beta chain was obtained from a study of tumor-infiltrating lymphocytes in primary liver carcinoma. Co-extracted RNA and DNA came from about 19-30 mg of unsorted bulk tissue. The V segment lost 6 bases and the J segment 1 base; nucleotides outside the gene matches: 6. CDR3 size: 15 residues. The template, 500 ng total RNA, yielded TCR beta cDNA made with a constant-region primer. Libraries of TCR beta came from three nested multiplex PCR rounds with slightly modified ARM-PCR. Use of TRBV1-TRBV30 forward primers with a C-beta reverse primer characterized the first two PCR rounds, which lasted about 10 cycles each. TCRdb passed the multiplex PCR reads through MiXCR, listing each CDR3 protein once. The table includes some 180,000 distinct CDR3 sequences, around four fifths detected once. For this clonotype: Since the CDR3 does not end with the conserved phenylalanine or tryptophan, this likely comes from a read error.

The V gene is TRBV12-3 or TRBV12-4, the J gene TRBJ1-1; TRBD1 aligns across 9 bases. Material for sequencing was tumor tissue from primary liver carcinoma. The receptor's source is a man aged 40-49 years with primary liver carcinoma and hepatitis B virus infection. CDR3 sequence (DNA): TGTGCCAGCAGAAGACCGGGACAGGGGAACACTGAAGCTTTCTGT. Translation gives CASRRPGQGNTEAFC.